Below are 21 T cell receptor beta chains sequenced from a single sample in a study of blood T cell repertoires in COVID-19. Generated by immunoSEQ multiplex PCR, the TCRdb table keeps only in-frame clones and is missing some. The sample contains approximately 290,000 clones, 90% to 95% of which appear only once. The sequencing input was peripheral blood. The receptor source for this set is a woman in her thirties with COVID-19, enrolled during active disease.

This clone was recorded only once. J is TRBJ2-7 and V is TRBV11-2; tentative D call: TRBD2 (5 bases). The CDR3 totals 14 residues. Trimming left V 7 bases short and J 2 bases short, with 15 bases between. Germline CDR1 is SGHAT and CDR2 is FQNNGV. The CDR3 loop is CASTPHVGAYEQYF. The CDR3 DNA reads as TGTGCCAGCACCCCGCACGTCGGGGCCTACGAGCAGTACTTC.

V and J are TRBV10-2 and TRBJ2-1, with 10 positions matching TRBD2. CDR3 length: 17 residues. Trimming at V came to 5 bases and at J to 1 base, leaving 8 bases not matched to a gene. CDR1 WSHSY and CDR2 SAAADI come from the germline V gene. CDR3 protein: CASSMGIAGGSYNEQFF. Here the CDR3 DNA reads TGCGCCAGCAGTATGGGGATAGCGGGAGGTTCCTACAATGAGCAGTTCTTC.

This clone occurred once. The chain carries TRBV10-1 and TRBJ2-7, with a tentative D call TRBD2 (6 bases). CDR3 size: 15 residues. CDR1 is WNHNN and CDR2 is SYGVQD in the germline V gene (reference sequence). The V and J ends lost 3 bases and 2 bases respectively, with 14 bases between them. The CDR3: CASSDGGALTYEQYF. CDR3 nucleotides: TGCGCCAGCAGTGACGGCGGGGCGCTGACCTACGAGCAGTACTTC.

The rearrangement joins TRBV7-8 to TRBJ1-4, with TRBD1 matching 9 bases. CDR1 is SGHVS and CDR2 is FQNEAQ in the germline V gene. The CDR3 extends over 14 amino acids. The V segment lost 4 bases and the J segment 6 bases; nucleotides outside the gene matches: 3. The CDR3 loop is CASSYRDRDEKLFF. The CDR3 DNA follows: TGTGCCAGCAGCTACCGGGACAGGGATGAAAAACTGTTTTTT.

The chain recombines TRBV27 with TRBJ2-7, with no clear D. The CDR3 extends over 14 amino acids. Deletions cut 3 bases from V and 2 bases from J, with 11 bases between. Germline V gene data show CDR1 as MNHEY and CDR2 as SMNVEV (reference sequence). The CDR3 DNA reads as TGTGCCAGCAGTTTTGGGCAGGCCCCCTACGAGCAGTACTTC. It translates to CASSFGQAPYEQYF.

This clone was detected a few times. This chain uses TRBV6-1 with TRBJ1-5; D not certain. CDR1 and CDR2 (germline): MNHNS, SASEGT. Trimming removed 0 bases at V and 2 bases at J, with 5 bases between. The CDR3 is 14 amino acids. The CDR3 DNA follows: TGTGCCAGCAGTGAAGCGGTAGGCAATCAGCCCCAGCATTTT. Protein product: CASSEAVGNQPQHF.

V is TRBV5-1 and J is TRBJ2-4; perhaps TRBD2 as D (5 bases). V lost 6 bases and J 8 bases, leaving 18 bases between the germline ends. The CDR3 length is 14 residues. Germline CDR1 is SGHRS and CDR2 is YFSETQ. The CDR3 loop is CASTSPAAGDIQYF. The DNA for the CDR3 is TGCGCCAGCACATCCCCGGCCGCGGGTGACATTCAGTACTTC.

As for this clone: One end of the junction is discordant with germline, which a read error may explain. This chain links TRBV6-6 with TRBJ2-5, with D perhaps matching TRBD2 (5 bases). The CDR3 has 13 residues. The germline CDR1 and CDR2 sequences are MNHNY and SVGAGI (reference sequence). The CDR3 coding sequence is TGTGCCAGCAGACCGGGATCTCAAGGGACCCAGTACTTC. Encoded protein: CASRPGSQGTQYF.

Concerning this clone: The germline gene is not matched at one end of the junction; a read error may be the cause. This sequence joins TRBV9 and TRBJ1-6; 9 nucleotides match TRBD1. The V gene's germline CDR1 is SGDLS and CDR2 YYNGEE. The CDR3 has 14 residues. DNA of the CDR3: TGTGCCAGCAGGGGGACAGGGAATAACTCACCCCTCCACTTT. Its protein is CASRGTGNNSPLHF. Full variable domain (remainder filled in from reference TRBV9 and TRBJ1-6): DSGVTQTPKHLITATGQRVTLRCSPRSGDLSVYWYQQSLDQGLQFLIQYYNGEERAKGNILERFSAQQFPDLHSELNLSSLELGDSALYFCASRGTGNNSPLHFGNGTRLTVT.

This rearrangement joins TRBV11-2 to TRBJ2-7, with TRBD2 matching over 8 bases. Germline-derived CDR1 and CDR2 are SGHAT and FQNNGV. The CDR3 loop spans 17 amino acids. V shed 1 base and J 4 bases; nucleotides not matched to a gene: 12. The CDR3 sequence is CASSLGPWPSGRYEQYF. DNA for the CDR3: TGTGCCAGCAGCTTAGGCCCCTGGCCCAGCGGGAGATACGAGCAGTACTTC.

Comment on this clone: The identical CDR3 is also encoded by other nucleotide sequences in the sample. V is TRBV24-1 and J is TRBJ2-3; D uncertain. The ends were cut back, 3 bases at V and 3 bases at J, with 6 bases in the middle. This CDR3 comprises 13 residues. CDR1 is KGHDR and CDR2 is SFDVKD in the germline V gene. The CDR3 DNA reads TGTGCCACCAGTGATCTATTGACAGATACGCAGTATTTT. It codes for CATSDLLTDTQYF.

The chain carries TRBV27 and TRBJ2-4; D perhaps matches TRBD1 (6 bases). The CDR3 totals 15 residues. Deletions cut 8 bases from V and 3 bases from J, with 17 bases between. Germline CDR1 is MNHEY and CDR2 is SMNVEV (reference sequence). DNA for the CDR3: TGTGCCAGCGGACCGTGGGGGCAGCTCAAAAACATTCAGTACTTC. As protein: CASGPWGQLKNIQYF.

The V and J genes are TRBV11-3 and TRBJ2-1; 13 bases match TRBD2. The CDR3 runs 16 residues. Germline V gene sequence: CDR1 SGHNT, CDR2 YENEEA. V lost 5 bases to trimming and J lost 4 bases; unmatched junction nucleotides: 5. Here the CDR3 reads CASSRRGLAGYNEQFF. CDR3 in DNA: TGTGCCAGCAGCCGAAGGGGACTAGCGGGATACAATGAGCAGTTCTTC.

The chain recombines TRBV7-2 with TRBJ2-5; TRBD2 matches at 9 bases. The CDR3 covers 18 residues. Germline lookup yields CDR1 SGHTA and CDR2 FQGNSA. Trimming removed 5 bases from V and 0 bases from J; junction bases left unmatched: 13. CDR3 DNA sequence: TGTGCCAGCAGCCCGGGGATAACGGCGGGAGGGTACCAAGAGACCCAGTACTTC. Encoded protein: CASSPGITAGGYQETQYF.

The chain combines TRBV5-6 with TRBJ2-2, with unresolved D. Trimming left V 0 bases short and J 0 bases short, with 6 bases between. This CDR3 is built from 15 residues. In germline, CDR1 is SGHDT, CDR2 YYEEEE. CDR3 DNA: TGTGCCAGCAGCTTGGTGACACCGAACACCGGGGAGCTGTTTTTT. Its protein is CASSLVTPNTGELFF.

The table lists this clone with a count of one. Within the sample, other DNA sequences also encode this same CDR3. The chain uses TRBV29-1 and TRBJ1-1; the D is unclear. The CDR3 extends over 13 amino acids. Trimming pared 6 bases from V and 0 bases from J, leaving 11 bases between. CDR1 is SQVTM, CDR2 ANQGSEA, per germline. The CDR3 DNA sequence: TGCAGCGTAGAGGGCAGGATGAACACTGAAGCTTTCTTT. Protein sequence: CSVEGRMNTEAFF.

This chain uses TRBV4-1 with TRBJ2-7; 7 nucleotides match TRBD1. V lost 0 bases, J lost 1 base, and 6 bases stayed unmatched. This CDR3 comprises 16 residues. Looked up from germline, CDR1 is MGHRA and CDR2 is YSYEKL. DNA for the CDR3: TGCGCCAGCAGCCAAGATTGGGGACAGAAGTCCTACGAGCAGTACTTC. Amino acids: CASSQDWGQKSYEQYF.

The chain carries TRBV19 and TRBJ2-1, with 7 bases aligning to TRBD2. The CDR3 covers 16 residues. Trimming removed 5 bases from V and 3 bases from J; junction bases left unmatched: 10. Germline CDR1 is LNHDA and CDR2 is SQIVND (reference sequence). CDR3 bases: TGTGCCAGTAGTGTTAATCTAGCGGTAGTCTACAATGAGCAGTTCTTC. Amino acid sequence: CASSVNLAVVYNEQFF.

The chain is built from TRBV29-1 and TRBJ2-2; weak D call: TRBD2 (6 bases). CDR3 length equals 14 residues. Trimming pared 2 bases from V and 5 bases from J, leaving 12 bases between. CDR1 and CDR2 from the germline V gene are SQVTM and ANQGSEA. The CDR3 reads CSVEWGVVTGELFF. The CDR3 region has the DNA TGCAGCGTTGAATGGGGGGTGGTGACCGGGGAGCTGTTTTTT.

The chain is built from TRBV5-1 and TRBJ1-4; D is unclear. The CDR3 runs to 14 residues. Trimming took 4 bases from V and 7 from J, leaving 14 bases between them. The germline V gene has CDR1 SGHRS and CDR2 YFSETQ. CDR3 coding DNA: TGCGCCAGCAGCCCAGAAACAGTATCTGAAAAACTGTTTTTT. It is translated as CASSPETVSEKLFF.

The genes are TRBV3-1 (or the pseudogene TRBV3-2) and TRBJ1-3, with 9 bases fitting TRBD1. The J segment lost 4 bases and the V segment lost 4 bases, leaving 5 bases of the junction unmatched. The germline CDR1 and CDR2 sequences are LGHDT and YNNKEL (reference sequence). The CDR3 is made up of 15 amino acids. DNA for the CDR3: TGTGCCAGCAGCCGCTCCGGGACAGGGGGAAACACCATATATTTT. It specifies CASSRSGTGGNTIYF.